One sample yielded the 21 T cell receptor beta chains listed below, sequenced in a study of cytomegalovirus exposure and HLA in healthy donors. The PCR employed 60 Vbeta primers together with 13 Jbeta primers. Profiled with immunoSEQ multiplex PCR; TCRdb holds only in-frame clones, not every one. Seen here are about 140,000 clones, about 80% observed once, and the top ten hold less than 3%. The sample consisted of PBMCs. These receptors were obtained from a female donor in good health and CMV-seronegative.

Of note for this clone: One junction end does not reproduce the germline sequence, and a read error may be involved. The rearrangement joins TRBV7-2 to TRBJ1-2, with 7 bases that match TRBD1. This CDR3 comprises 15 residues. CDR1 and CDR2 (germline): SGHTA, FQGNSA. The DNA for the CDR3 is TGTGCCAGCAGCTTAGTGCCAGGGGGAGGAGGCGGCTACCCCTTC. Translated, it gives CASSLVPGGGGGYPF.

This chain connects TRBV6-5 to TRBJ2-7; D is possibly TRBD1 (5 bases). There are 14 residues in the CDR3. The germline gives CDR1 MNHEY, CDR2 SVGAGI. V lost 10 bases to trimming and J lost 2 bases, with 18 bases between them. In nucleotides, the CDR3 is TGTGCCACCAGCTGGACACAAAACACCTACGAGCAGTACTTC. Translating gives CATSWTQNTYEQYF.

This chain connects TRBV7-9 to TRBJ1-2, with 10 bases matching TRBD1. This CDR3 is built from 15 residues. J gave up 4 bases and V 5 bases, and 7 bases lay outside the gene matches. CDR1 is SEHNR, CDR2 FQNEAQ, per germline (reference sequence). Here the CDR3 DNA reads TGTGCCAGCAGCCATCCGGGACAGGGGTCCTATGGCTACACCTTC. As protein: CASSHPGQGSYGYTF.

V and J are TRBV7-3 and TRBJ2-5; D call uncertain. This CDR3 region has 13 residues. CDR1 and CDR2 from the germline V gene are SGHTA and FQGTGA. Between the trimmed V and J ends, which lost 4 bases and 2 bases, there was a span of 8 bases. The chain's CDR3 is CASSSTPQETQYF. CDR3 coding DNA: TGTGCCAGCAGCTCAACTCCTCAAGAGACCCAGTACTTC.

This CDR3 is CASSLLADHNEQFF. The CDR3 DNA reads TGTGCCAGCAGTTTACTAGCGGACCACAATGAGCAGTTCTTC. The chain combines TRBV27 with TRBJ2-1; 7 nucleotides align to TRBD2. The CDR3 contains 14 residues. Germline values: CDR1 MNHEY, CDR2 SMNVEV (reference sequence). The V gene end was trimmed by 2 bases and the J gene end by 5 bases; junction bases not matched to a gene: 3.

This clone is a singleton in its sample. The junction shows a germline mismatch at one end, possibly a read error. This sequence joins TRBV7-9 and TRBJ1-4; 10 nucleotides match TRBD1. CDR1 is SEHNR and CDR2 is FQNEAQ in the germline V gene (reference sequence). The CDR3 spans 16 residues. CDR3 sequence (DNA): TGTTCCAGCAGCTTAGGGGACAGGGGAGCTAATGAAAAACTGTTTTTT. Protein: CSSSLGDRGANEKLFF.

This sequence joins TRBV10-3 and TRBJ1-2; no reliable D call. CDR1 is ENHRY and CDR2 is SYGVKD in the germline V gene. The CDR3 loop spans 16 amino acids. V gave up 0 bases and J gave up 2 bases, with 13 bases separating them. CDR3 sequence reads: CAISESIADPNYGYTF. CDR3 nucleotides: TGTGCCATCAGTGAGTCGATAGCAGACCCAAACTATGGCTACACCTTC.

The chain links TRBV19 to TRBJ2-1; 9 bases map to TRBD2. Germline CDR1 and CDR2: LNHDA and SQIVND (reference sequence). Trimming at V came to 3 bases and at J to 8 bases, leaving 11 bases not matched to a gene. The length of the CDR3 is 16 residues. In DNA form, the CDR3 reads TGTGCCAGTAGTATGTTACATAGCGGGAGTACCGATGAGCAGTTCTTC. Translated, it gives CASSMLHSGSTDEQFF.

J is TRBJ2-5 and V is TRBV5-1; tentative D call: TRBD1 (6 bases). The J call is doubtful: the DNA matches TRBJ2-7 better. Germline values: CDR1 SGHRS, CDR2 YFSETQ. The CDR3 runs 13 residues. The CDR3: CASSPGQIYEQYF. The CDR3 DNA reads TGCGCCAGCAGCCCCGGACAGATCTACGAGCAGTACTTC.

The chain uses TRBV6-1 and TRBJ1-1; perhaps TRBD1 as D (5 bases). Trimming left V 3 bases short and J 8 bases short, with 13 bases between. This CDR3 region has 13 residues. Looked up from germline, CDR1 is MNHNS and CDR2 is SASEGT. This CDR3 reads CASSEGLTVEAFF. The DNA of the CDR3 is TGTGCCAGCAGTGAGGGGTTGACAGTAGAAGCTTTCTTT.

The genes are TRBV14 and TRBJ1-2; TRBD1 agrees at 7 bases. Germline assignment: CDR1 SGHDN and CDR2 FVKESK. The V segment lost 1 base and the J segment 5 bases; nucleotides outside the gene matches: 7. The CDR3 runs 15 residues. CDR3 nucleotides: TGTGCCAGCAGCCAAGGGTTGACAGGGCTATATGGCTACACCTTC. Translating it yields CASSQGLTGLYGYTF.

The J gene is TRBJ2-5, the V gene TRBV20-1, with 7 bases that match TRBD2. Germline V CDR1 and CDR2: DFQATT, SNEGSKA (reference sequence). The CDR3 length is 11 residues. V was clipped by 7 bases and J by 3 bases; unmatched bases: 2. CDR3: CSEAGEETQYF. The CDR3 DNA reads TGCAGTGAGGCGGGAGAAGAGACCCAGTACTTC.

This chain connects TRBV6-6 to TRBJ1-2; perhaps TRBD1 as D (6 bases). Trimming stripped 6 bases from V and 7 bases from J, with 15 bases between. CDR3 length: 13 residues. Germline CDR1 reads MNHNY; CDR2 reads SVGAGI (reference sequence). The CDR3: CASRLRGRSGYTF. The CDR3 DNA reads TGTGCCAGCAGACTCAGGGGCCGGAGTGGCTACACCTTC.

Here the CDR3 reads CASNKNGISQYF. CDR3 DNA sequence: TGTGCCAGCAATAAGAACGGTATATCACAGTATTTT. J is TRBJ2-3 and V is TRBV5-6; no clear D. Deletions cut 6 bases from V and 12 bases from J, with 17 bases between. Germline V gene lookup returns CDR1 SGHDT and CDR2 YYEEEE. The CDR3 sequence is 12 residues long. Full variable domain (rest looked up from reference TRBV5-6 and TRBJ2-3): DAGVTQSPTHLIKTRGQQVTLRCSPKSGHDTVSWYQQALGQGPQFIFQYYEEEERQRGNFPDRFSGHQFPNYSSELNVNALLLGDSALYLCASNKNGISQYFGPGTRLTVL.

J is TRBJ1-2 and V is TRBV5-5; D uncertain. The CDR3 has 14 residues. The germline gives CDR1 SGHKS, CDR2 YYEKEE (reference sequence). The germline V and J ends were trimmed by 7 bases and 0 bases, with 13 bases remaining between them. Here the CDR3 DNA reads TGTGCCAGCCCGTGGCCCTCTTCTAACTATGGCTACACCTTC. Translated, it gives CASPWPSSNYGYTF.

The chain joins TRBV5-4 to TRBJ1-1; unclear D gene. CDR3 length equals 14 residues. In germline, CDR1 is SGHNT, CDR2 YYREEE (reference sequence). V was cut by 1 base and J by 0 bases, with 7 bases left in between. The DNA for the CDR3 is TGTGCCAGCAGCTTGCAGATCATGAACACTGAAGCTTTCTTT. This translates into CASSLQIMNTEAFF.

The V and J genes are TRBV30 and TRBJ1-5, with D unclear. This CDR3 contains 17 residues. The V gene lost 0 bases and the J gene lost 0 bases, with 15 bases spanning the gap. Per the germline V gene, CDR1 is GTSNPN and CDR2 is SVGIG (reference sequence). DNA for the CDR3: TGTGCCTGGAGTGTAGCCCGAAACCCGTATAGCAATCAGCCCCAGCATTTT. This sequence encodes CAWSVARNPYSNQPQHF.

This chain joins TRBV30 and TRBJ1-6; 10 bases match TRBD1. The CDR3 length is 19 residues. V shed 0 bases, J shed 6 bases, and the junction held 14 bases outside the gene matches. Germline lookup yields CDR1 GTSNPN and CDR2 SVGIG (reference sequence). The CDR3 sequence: CAWSVGPRDRGRLNSPLHF. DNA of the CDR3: TGTGCCTGGAGTGTAGGCCCCCGGGACAGGGGAAGGCTTAATTCACCCCTCCACTTT. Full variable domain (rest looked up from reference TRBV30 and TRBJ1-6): SQTIHQWPATLVQPVGSPLSLECTVEGTSNPNLYWYRQAAGRGLQLLFYSVGIGQISSEVPQNLSASRPQDRQFILSSKKLLLSDSGFYLCAWSVGPRDRGRLNSPLHFGNGTRLTVT.

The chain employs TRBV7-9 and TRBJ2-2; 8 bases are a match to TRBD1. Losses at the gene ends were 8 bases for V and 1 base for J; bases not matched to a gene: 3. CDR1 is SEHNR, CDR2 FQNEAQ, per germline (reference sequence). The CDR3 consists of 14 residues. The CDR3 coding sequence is TGTGCCAGCCCGGGACAGGTGAACACCGGGGAGCTGTTTTTT. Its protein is CASPGQVNTGELFF.

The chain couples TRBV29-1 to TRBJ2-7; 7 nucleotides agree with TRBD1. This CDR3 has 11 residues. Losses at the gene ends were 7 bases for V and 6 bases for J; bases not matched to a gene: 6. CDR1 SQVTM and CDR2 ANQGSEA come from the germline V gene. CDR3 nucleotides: TGCAGCGGCCACACAGGGGCCGAGCAGTACTTC. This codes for CSGHTGAEQYF.

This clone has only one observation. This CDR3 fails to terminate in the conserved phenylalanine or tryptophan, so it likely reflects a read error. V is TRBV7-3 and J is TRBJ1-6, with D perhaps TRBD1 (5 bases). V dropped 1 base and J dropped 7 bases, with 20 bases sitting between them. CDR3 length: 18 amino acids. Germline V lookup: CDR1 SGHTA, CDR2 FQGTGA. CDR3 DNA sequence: TGTGCCAGCAGCTTAAGGGGCAGGGTAATCATTCCGAATTCACCCCTCCACCTT. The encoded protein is CASSLRGRVIIPNSPLHL.